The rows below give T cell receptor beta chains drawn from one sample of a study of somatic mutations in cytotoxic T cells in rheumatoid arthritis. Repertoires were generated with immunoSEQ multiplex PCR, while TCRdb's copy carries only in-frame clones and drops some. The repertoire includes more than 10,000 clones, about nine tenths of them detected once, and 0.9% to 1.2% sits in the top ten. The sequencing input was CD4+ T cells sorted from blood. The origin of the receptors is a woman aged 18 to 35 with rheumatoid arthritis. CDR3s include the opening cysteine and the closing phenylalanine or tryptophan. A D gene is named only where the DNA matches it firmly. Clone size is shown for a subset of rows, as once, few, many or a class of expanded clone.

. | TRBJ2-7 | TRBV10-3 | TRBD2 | TGTGCCGGGCGGGGGGGACATACCTACGAGCAGTACTTC | CAGRGGHTYEQYF
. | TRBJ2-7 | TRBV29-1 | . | TGCAGCGTTTGCCCTAAGAGGGATCACCACGAGCAGTACTTC | CSVCPKRDHHEQYF
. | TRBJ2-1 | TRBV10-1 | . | TGCGCCAGCAGTGAGTTGAATGAGGTGTTCTTC | CASSELNEVFF
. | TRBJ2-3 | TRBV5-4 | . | TGTGCCAGCAGCTTGAAGAGAACAGATACGCAGTATTTT | CASSLKRTDTQYF
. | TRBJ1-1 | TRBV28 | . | TGTGCCAGCAGCCGACCGGGGATAGCTTTCTTT | CASSRPGIAFF
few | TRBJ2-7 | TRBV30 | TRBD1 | TGTGCCAGTCTGGGGACAGGGAAGACCTACGAGCAGTACTTC | CASLGTGKTYEQYF
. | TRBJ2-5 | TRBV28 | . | TGTGCCAGCAGTTTCTTTTTGGCTAGTGGGGAGACCCAGTACTTC | CASSFFLASGETQYF
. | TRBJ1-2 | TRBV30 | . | TGTGCCTGGAGTGGGGGGGGTCGTTATGGCTACACCTTC | CAWSGGGRYGYTF
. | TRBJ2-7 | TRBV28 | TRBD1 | TGTGCCAGCAGTTTCCCCCGCGAGTGGGACAGGGTGAACGAGCAGTACTTC | CASSFPREWDRVNEQYF
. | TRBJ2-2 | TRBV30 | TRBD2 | TGTGCCTGGAAGACTAGCGGGAGGCTGTTTACCGGGGAGCTGTTTTTT | CAWKTSGRLFTGELFF
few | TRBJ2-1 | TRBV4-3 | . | TGCGCCAGCAGCCGAAGGGACAGCGGGAGTAAGCCTGAGCAGTTCTTC | CASSRRDSGSKPEQFF
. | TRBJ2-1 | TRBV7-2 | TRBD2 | TGTGCCAGCAGCCGGGCTTCCGGGACTAGCGGGAGACGGGAGCAGTTCTTC | CASSRASGTSGRREQFF
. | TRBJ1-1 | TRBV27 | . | TGTGCCAGCAGCCGACGACAGGCGGTGAACACTGAAGCTTTCTTT | CASSRRQAVNTEAFF
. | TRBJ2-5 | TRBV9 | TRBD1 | TGTGCCAGCAGCCCCCGCGGGGGACAGGGGATGGCTAAGACCCAGTACTTC | CASSPRGGQGMAKTQYF
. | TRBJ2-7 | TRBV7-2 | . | TGTGCCAGCAGCCCCCGGGGAGGATACGAGCAGTACTTC | CASSPRGGYEQYF
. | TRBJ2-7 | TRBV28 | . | TGTGCCAGCAGCCTACAGGTCGAGCAGTACTTC | CASSLQVEQYF
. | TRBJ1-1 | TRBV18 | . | TGTGCCAGCTCACGTAGCCCAACCCCTGAAGCTTTCTTT | CASSRSPTPEAFF
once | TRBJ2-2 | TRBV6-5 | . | TGTGCCAGCAGTTACGAGATTGGGGGGGCGGCCGGGGAGCTGTTTTTT | CASSYEIGGAAGELFF
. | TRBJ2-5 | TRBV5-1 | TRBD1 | TGCGCCAGCAGCGTGACAGGGCCGACGGCCCAGTACTTC | CASSVTGPTAQYF
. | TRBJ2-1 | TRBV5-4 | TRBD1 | TGTGCCAGCAGCCTGACGTTGACAGGGGTAAATGATGAGCAGTTCTTC | CASSLTLTGVNDEQFF
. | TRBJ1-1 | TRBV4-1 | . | TGCGCCAGCAGCCAAGGGGCAGCCCAGGGAGGCCTAAACACTGAAGCTTTCTTT | CASSQGAAQGGLNTEAFF
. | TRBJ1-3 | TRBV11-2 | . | TGTGCCAGCAGCGCCTCCGACAGGAGCTCTGGAAACACCATATATTTT | CASSASDRSSGNTIYF
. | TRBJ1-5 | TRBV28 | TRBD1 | TGTGCCAGCAGTTTAGTACAGGGGTTGGGCCAGCCCCAGCATTTT | CASSLVQGLGQPQHF
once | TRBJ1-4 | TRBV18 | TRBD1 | TGTGCCAGCGCCCGAGGGGGCTCGGGGGAAAAACTGTTTTTT | CASARGGSGEKLFF
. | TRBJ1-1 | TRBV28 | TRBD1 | TGTGCCAGCCTAAACAGGGGGGGGTCCACTGAAGCTTTCTTT | CASLNRGGSTEAFF
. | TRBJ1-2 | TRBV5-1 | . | TGCGCCAGCAGCTTTGGGGGTGGGGACACGGGCTACACCTTC | CASSFGGGDTGYTF
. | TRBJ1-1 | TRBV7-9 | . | TGTGCCAGCAGCTTGATCCGAGGAGGTTGGGGAAACACTGAAGCTTTCTTT | CASSLIRGGWGNTEAFF
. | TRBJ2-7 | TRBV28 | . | TGTGCCAGCAGTTTAAGGCGGAACCCCTACGAGCAGTACTTC | CASSLRRNPYEQYF
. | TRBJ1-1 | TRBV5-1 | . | TGCGCCAGCAGCTTGACAGGGAACACTGAAGCTTTCTTT | CASSLTGNTEAFF
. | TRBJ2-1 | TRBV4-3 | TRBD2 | TGCGCCAGCAGCCAAGAGAGCGGGAGGTTCTCCTACAATGAGCAGTTCTTC | CASSQESGRFSYNEQFF
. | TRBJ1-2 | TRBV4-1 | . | TGCGCCAGCAGCCAAGTGATGGGGGCGCTTGGGCCGCTTGGCTACACCTTC | CASSQVMGALGPLGYTF
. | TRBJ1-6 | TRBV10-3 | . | TGTGCCATCAGTGAGTCGAGGGACACTGGGGGTGGAACCCTCCACTTT | CAISESRDTGGGTLHF